The rows below give T cell receptor beta chains drawn from one sample of a study of T cell repertoires in ileal Crohn's disease. The protocol was immunoSEQ multiplex PCR, while the TCRdb copy is restricted to in-frame clones and leaves out a portion. The sample carries about 16,000 clones, around nine tenths recorded once. Sample: ileal tissue. The receptors shown here come from an adult with Crohn's disease. Both conserved end residues are part of each CDR3. Fields, in order: V gene, J gene, clone size, D gene, CDR3 DNA, CDR3 protein. D genes are given only for firm matches. Not all rows give a size; the values are once, few, many and, for expanded clones, a class.

TRBV5-4	TRBJ2-3	.	.	TGTGCCAGCAGCCCTAAGGCGGGACGGTACACAGATACGCAGTATTTT	CASSPKAGRYTDTQYF
TRBV7-9	TRBJ1-1	.	TRBD1	TGTGCCAGCAGCTTAGCTTTGAGACAGGGGTCGAACACTGAAGCTTTCTTT	CASSLALRQGSNTEAFF
TRBV5-6	TRBJ1-2	.	TRBD1	TGTGCCAGCAGCTTGGGCGACAGGGAAATCTATGGCTACACCTTC	CASSLGDREIYGYTF
TRBV29-1	TRBJ1-2	.	TRBD1	TGCAGCGCCGACCGGGACAGGGTAGGCTACACCTTC	CSADRDRVGYTF
TRBV5-1	TRBJ2-1	.	TRBD2	TGCGCCAGCAGTCGGCTAGCGGGCAAGGGTGAGCAGTTCTTC	CASSRLAGKGEQFF
TRBV19	TRBJ1-1	.	.	TGTGCCAGTAGTATAGATTTTAGGGGAACTGAAGCTTTCTTT	CASSIDFRGTEAFF
TRBV28	TRBJ2-7	once	.	TGTGCCAGCAGTTTATACTGGAAAGACTCCGAGCAGTACTTC	CASSLYWKDSEQYF
TRBV2	TRBJ2-3	.	.	TGTGCCAGCGTAGGAGATCCTCGTGGCACAGATACGCAGTATTTT	CASVGDPRGTDTQYF
TRBV5-1	TRBJ2-3	.	TRBD1	TGCGCCAGCAGCTTTTCCGGGACAGGGGCTGATACGCAGTATTTT	CASSFSGTGADTQYF
TRBV9	TRBJ2-1	.	TRBD2	TGTGCCAGCAGCCCAGGGACTAGCATAAGCAATGAGCAGTTCTTC	CASSPGTSISNEQFF
TRBV19	TRBJ1-2	.	.	TGTGCCAGTAGTAACCAGAGGTCGAATGGCTACACCTTC	CASSNQRSNGYTF
TRBV27	TRBJ2-3	.	.	TGTGCCAGCAGACTTACCCCTGGGGGGAGCCCCACAGATACGCAGTATTTT	CASRLTPGGSPTDTQYF
TRBV5-6	TRBJ1-1	.	.	TGTGCCAGCAGCTTCCTACACAGTATGAACACTGAAGCTTTCTTT	CASSFLHSMNTEAFF
TRBV27	TRBJ2-1	few	TRBD1	TGTGCCAGCAGTTTAAGCAGGGGGCGGAATGAGCAGTTCTTC	CASSLSRGRNEQFF
TRBV4-1	TRBJ2-3	.	TRBD2	TGCGCCAGCAGCCAAGATGCTAGCGGGAGGGGTACAGATACGCAGTATTTT	CASSQDASGRGTDTQYF
TRBV19	TRBJ1-4	once	.	TGTGCCAGTAGTATAGGTCGGGGTAGTCTAGCAACTAATGAAAAACTGTTTTTT	CASSIGRGSLATNEKLFF
TRBV7-8	TRBJ2-7	few	TRBD1	TGTGCCAGCAGCTTAGCTACCGGACAGGGTAATCACGAGCAGTACTTC	CASSLATGQGNHEQYF
TRBV5-8	TRBJ2-7	.	.	TGTGCCAGCAGCTCAATGGATGCGGTGGGGGCGGTTAGGGAGCAGTACTTC	CASSSMDAVGAVREQYF
TRBV29-1	TRBJ2-3	few	.	TGCAGCGTTGAGAAGGCGGGTAGCACAGATACGCAGTATTTT	CSVEKAGSTDTQYF
TRBV27	TRBJ2-7	once	.	TGTGCCAGCAGTGTACGACTTGATTACGAGCAGTACTTC	CASSVRLDYEQYF
TRBV5-4	TRBJ2-3	.	TRBD2	TGTGCCAGCAGCTTGAAGGCGGGAGGGCCGGTAGATACGCAGTATTTT	CASSLKAGGPVDTQYF
TRBV30	TRBJ1-5	few	TRBD1	TGTGCCTGGGCCGGGACAGGGACTGAGCCCCAGCATTTT	CAWAGTGTEPQHF
TRBV7-9	TRBJ1-5	.	.	TGTGCCAGCAGCTTAGGCCAGAATCAGCCCCAGCATTTT	CASSLGQNQPQHF
TRBV25-1	TRBJ1-2	.	.	TGTGCCAGCAGTATTCCGGGACAAACATCGGGCTACACCTTC	CASSIPGQTSGYTF
TRBV19	TRBJ2-7	.	.	TGTGCCAGTAGTATAGATCTACTATCGGGAGCCGAGCAGTACTTC	CASSIDLLSGAEQYF
TRBV19	TRBJ1-2	.	.	TGTGCCAGTAGTATGAGACAGGTCCATGGCTACACCTTC	CASSMRQVHGYTF
TRBV9	TRBJ1-2	.	.	TGTGCCAGCAGTGCCGGGGGGACGGCGTATGGCTACACCTTC	CASSAGGTAYGYTF
TRBV30	TRBJ2-4	.	TRBD1	TGTGCCTGGAGCCACGGACAGGGGGGCGTCCAAGCCAAAAACATTCAGTACTTC	CAWSHGQGGVQAKNIQYF
TRBV5-8	TRBJ2-7	.	TRBD1	TGTGCCAGCAGCTCCGGGACAGGATTTTACGAGCAGTACTTC	CASSSGTGFYEQYF
TRBV19	TRBJ2-7	.	TRBD1	TGTGCCAGTAGTTTACAACGGGACAGCCTATCCTACGAGCAGTACTTC	CASSLQRDSLSYEQYF
TRBV6-1	TRBJ2-7	.	TRBD1	TGTGCCAGCAGTGAACCCGGGACAGTGACCTACGAGCAGTACTTC	CASSEPGTVTYEQYF
TRBV19	TRBJ1-1	.	.	TGTGCCAGTAGTTCCATCGGAGGGGGGGAGAACACTGAAGCTTTCTTT	CASSSIGGGENTEAFF
TRBV19	TRBJ2-3	once	TRBD2	TGTGCCAGTAGAGTAGGACTAGCGGGTGGAGATACGCAGTATTTT	CASRVGLAGGDTQYF
TRBV2	TRBJ1-5	.	.	TGTGCCAGCTGTTCCGGCAATCAGCCCCAGCATTTT	CASCSGNQPQHF
TRBV7-6	TRBJ2-7	.	TRBD1	TGTGCCAGCAGCTTAGAAGTGACAGGGACCTACGAGCAGTACTTC	CASSLEVTGTYEQYF
TRBV5-1	TRBJ2-2	.	TRBD2	TGCGCCAGCAGCTTGCGAGGGGAGGGGACCGGGGAGCTGTTTTTT	CASSLRGEGTGELFF
TRBV5-1	TRBJ2-1	.	TRBD2	TGCGCCAGCAGCTTGCCTCTAGCGGATTACAATGAGCAGTTCTTC	CASSLPLADYNEQFF
TRBV6-6	TRBJ1-2	.	TRBD1	TGTGCCAGCATCAGGGGGCAGGGCTATGGCTACACCTTC	CASIRGQGYGYTF
TRBV7-2	TRBJ1-2	.	.	TGTGCCAGCAGCTTCGGCGGGAACTATGGCTACACCTTC	CASSFGGNYGYTF
TRBV13	TRBJ1-5	.	TRBD1	TGTGCCAGCAGCCGGAACAGGGGTGAGCAGCCCCAGCATTTT	CASSRNRGEQPQHF
TRBV10-2	TRBJ1-3	.	TRBD1	TGCGCCACCAGGACAGGCGGAAACACCATATATTTT	CATRTGGNTIYF
TRBV7-2	TRBJ1-2	.	TRBD1	TGTGCCAGCACCCAGGACAGGGCGCTCGGCTACACCTTC	CASTQDRALGYTF
TRBV18	TRBJ2-2	few	.	TGTGCCACCCAAGCTTTATTGGGCAGCCCGGGACTGCTGAACACCGGGGAGCTGTTTTTT	CATQALLGSPGLLNTGELFF
TRBV7-9	TRBJ2-1	.	TRBD2	TGTGCCAGCACCAGCGGGAGCTCCTACAATGAGCAGTTCTTC	CASTSGSSYNEQFF
TRBV15	TRBJ2-7	once	.	TGTGCCACCAGCAGCGACAGGATCCGAGGAGAGCAGTACTTC	CATSSDRIRGEQYF
TRBV6-1	TRBJ1-1	.	.	TGTGCCAGCAGTGAAGCAGGCACAGGGCGGTACCCTGAAGCTTTCTTT	CASSEAGTGRYPEAFF
TRBV4-2	TRBJ1-2	few	.	TGTGCCAGCAGCCAAGACCCCACAGGGAACTATGGCTACACCTTC	CASSQDPTGNYGYTF
TRBV28	TRBJ2-7	once	TRBD1	TGTGCCAGCAGTCCGTGGGGACAGGGAATCCGCTCCTACGAGCAGTACTTC	CASSPWGQGIRSYEQYF
TRBV6-1	TRBJ2-5	.	.	TGTGCCAGCAGTGAAGCGCTTCTGTCAGTCCAAAACCGTCGGGAGCAGTACTTC	CASSEALLSVQNRREQYF
TRBV7-9	TRBJ1-2	.	.	TGTGCCAGCAGCTTAAAGGGGAGGAGTGGCTACACCTTC	CASSLKGRSGYTF
TRBV10-2	TRBJ2-2	once	.	TGCGCCAGCAGTATGGGACTGGTAAACACCGGGGAGCTGTTTTTT	CASSMGLVNTGELFF
TRBV15	TRBJ1-2	.	.	TGTGCCACCAGCAGAGATAAGCTTACCTATGGCTACACCTTC	CATSRDKLTYGYTF
TRBV6-5	TRBJ1-1	.	TRBD1	TGTGCCAGCAGTTCTGGACAGGGATTAAACACTGAAGCTTTCTTT	CASSSGQGLNTEAFF
TRBV11-3	TRBJ2-7	large	.	TGTGCCAGCAGCTTATCTCCGGTTCTCGAGCAGTACTTC	CASSLSPVLEQYF